This TCR beta chain was captured in a study of memory CD4+ T cells and cytomegalovirus serostatus (dated by TCRdb to about 2019). Turning to the overall study: The cohort included some 35 healthy adults from Belgium, of whom 9 were CMV seropositive and about 25 were CMV seronegative. The study sequenced CD4+ memory TCRbeta repertoires of a Belgian cohort with known cytomegalovirus serostatus to replicate a published TCR-based CMV serostatus classifier.

A word on this clone: Its antigen has not been determined. Qualities for individual bases were not recorded, and no much larger clone is one base off.

Genomic DNA was extracted from sorted cells with the Quick-DNA Microprep Kit. TCRbeta DNA was amplified with the immunoSEQ hsTCRbeta kit following the manufacturer's protocol. TCRbeta libraries were sequenced on an Illumina MiSeq instrument. In the original analysis: Once out-of-frame sequences had been removed, a few million distinct TCRbeta sequences were left, which works out to an average of approximately 63,000 per individual. Each individual was scored using the number of 160 or so previously reported CMV-associated TCRbeta sequences that the individual carried and the total number of productive distinct TCRbeta sequences. A beta-binomial model was reimplemented in Python, and scikit-learn random forests with default parameters were trained on data from the US cohort. On the Belgian cohort, classifier performance was reported as the median AUC, along with percentile confidence intervals, across 10,000 bootstrap iterations. TCRdb took over this immuneACCESS table, retaining in-frame rearrangements with V and J assigned. Such tables are incomplete; in checked studies, under half of the missing clones stem from an unresolved V gene, and the remainder is unexplained. The V and J calls and clone size were taken over from that table, and D and trimming were inferred from the DNA. The table for this sample lists about 54,000 clones; roughly 77% of them were counted only once. The ten biggest clones cover 2.6% of the sample.

CDR1 and CDR2, looked up from the germline V gene, are SGHRS and YFSETQ. The cysteine opens and the phenylalanine closes a CDR3 of 15 amino acids. The retained sequence is limited to the CDR3, 45 bases, with the frame set at the first base. The trim is 0 bases for V and 5 bases for J, with a gap of 14 bases between the germline ends. Broader findings and caveats from the paper: Only CD4+CD45RO+ memory cells were sequenced, in contrast to the original study, which included naive and memory CD4+ and CD8+ populations. On the Belgian cohort, the classifier built on the original framework reached a median bootstrapped AUC of around 0.96, with a 95% CI of 0.76-1.00. For predicting CMV serostatus, the median bootstrapped AUC was about 0.96 using the original framework and less than 0.93 using a US-trained random forest. Among the roughly 160 previously reported CMV-associated TCRbeta sequences, about 71 showed up in the CD4+ memory repertoires, with each one found in between one and five individuals. The results were interpreted as suggesting that the CMV-associated TCR signature is mostly present in the CD4+ memory repertoire.

Single viable CD3+CD4+CD8-CD45RO+ cells were sorted as memory CD4+ T cells on a FACSAria II. CMV serostatus was determined with a Roche Elecsys assay detecting serum IgG against CMV pp150, pp28, p38 and p52. Following thawing, total CD4+ T cells were enriched through positive selection using CD4 magnetic microbeads. The samples came from a different study that was designed specifically to examine the CD4+ T cell memory repertoire. Following standard operating procedures, peripheral blood mononuclear cells were isolated and cryopreserved, while serum was kept at -80 degrees C. The staining relied on CD3-PerCP (BW264/56), CD4-APC (RPA-T4), CD45RO-PE (UCHT1) and CD8-Pacific Orange (3B5) antibodies, and Sytox blue was used to exclude non-viable cells.

The clonotype originates from an adult in good health and CMV-seropositive. Sequenced material: memory CD4+ T cells from blood. The V and J genes are TRBV5-1 and TRBJ1-1; the D gene is not confidently resolved. The CDR3 loop reads CASSLAGRLWTEAFF. DNA sequence: TGCGCCAGCAGCTTGGCGGGCCGATTGTGGACTGAAGCTTTCTTT.